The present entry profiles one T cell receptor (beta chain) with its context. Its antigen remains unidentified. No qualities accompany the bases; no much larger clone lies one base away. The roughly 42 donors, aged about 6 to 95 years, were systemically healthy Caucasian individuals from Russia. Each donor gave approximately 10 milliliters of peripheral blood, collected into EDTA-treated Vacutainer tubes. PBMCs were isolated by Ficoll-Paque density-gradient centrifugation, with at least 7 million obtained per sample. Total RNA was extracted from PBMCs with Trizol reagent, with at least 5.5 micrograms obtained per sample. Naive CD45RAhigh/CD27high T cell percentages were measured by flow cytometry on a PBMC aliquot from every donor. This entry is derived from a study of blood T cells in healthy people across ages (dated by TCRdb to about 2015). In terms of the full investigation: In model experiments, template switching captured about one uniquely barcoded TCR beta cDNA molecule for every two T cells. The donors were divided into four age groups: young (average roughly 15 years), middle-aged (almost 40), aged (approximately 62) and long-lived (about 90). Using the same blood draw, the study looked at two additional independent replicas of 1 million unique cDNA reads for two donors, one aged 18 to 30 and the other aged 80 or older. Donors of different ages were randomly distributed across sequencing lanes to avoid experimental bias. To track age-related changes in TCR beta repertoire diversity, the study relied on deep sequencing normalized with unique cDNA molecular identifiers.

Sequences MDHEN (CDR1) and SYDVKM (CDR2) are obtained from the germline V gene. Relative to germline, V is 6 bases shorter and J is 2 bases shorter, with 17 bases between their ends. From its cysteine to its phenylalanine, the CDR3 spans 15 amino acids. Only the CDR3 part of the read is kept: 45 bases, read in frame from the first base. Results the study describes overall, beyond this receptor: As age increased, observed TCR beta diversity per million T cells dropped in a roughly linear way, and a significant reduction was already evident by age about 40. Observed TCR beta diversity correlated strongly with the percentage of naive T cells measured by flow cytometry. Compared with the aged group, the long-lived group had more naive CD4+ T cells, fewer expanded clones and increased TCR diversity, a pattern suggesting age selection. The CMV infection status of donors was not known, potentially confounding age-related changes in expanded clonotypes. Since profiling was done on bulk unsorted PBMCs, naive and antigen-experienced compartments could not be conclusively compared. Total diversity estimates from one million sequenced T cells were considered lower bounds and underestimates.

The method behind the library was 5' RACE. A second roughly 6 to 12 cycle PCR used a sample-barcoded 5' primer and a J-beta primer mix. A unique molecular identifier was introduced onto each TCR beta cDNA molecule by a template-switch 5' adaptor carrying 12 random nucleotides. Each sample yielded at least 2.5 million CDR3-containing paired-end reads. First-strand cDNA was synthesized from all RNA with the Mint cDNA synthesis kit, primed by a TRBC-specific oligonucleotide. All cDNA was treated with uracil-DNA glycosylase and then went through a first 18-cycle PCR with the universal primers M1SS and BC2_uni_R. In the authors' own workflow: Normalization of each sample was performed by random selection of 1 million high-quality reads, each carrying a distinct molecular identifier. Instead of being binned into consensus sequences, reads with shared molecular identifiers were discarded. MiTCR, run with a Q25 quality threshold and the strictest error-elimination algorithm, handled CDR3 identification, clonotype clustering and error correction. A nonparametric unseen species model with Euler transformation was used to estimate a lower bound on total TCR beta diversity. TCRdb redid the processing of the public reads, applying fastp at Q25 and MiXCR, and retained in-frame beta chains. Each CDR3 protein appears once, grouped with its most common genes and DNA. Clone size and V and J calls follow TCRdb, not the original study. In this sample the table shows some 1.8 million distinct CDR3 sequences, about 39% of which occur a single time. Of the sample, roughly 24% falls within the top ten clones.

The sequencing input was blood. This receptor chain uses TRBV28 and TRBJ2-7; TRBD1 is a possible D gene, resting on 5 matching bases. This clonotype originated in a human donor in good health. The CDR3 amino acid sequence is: CASRRTGLETYEQYF. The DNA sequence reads TGTGCCAGCAGGCGTACAGGCTTAGAAACCTACGAGCAGTACTTC. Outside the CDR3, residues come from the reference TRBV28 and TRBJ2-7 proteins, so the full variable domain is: DVKVTQSSRYLVKRTGEKVFLECVQDMDHENMFWYRQDPGLGLRLIYFSYDVKMKEKGDIPEGYSVSREKKERFSLILESASTNQTSMYLCASRRTGLETYEQYFGPGTRLTVT.